This T cell receptor beta chain comes out of a study of shared clonotypes between healthy human individuals. Across the whole study: Donors, aged 18 to 49, were a couple of women and three men. Whole-study results and caveats: Investigators collected only blood, and repertoires in tissues likely differ.

TCRdb's table, derived via immunoSEQ multiplex PCR, lists solely in-frame clones and lacks some. The repertoire includes hundreds of thousands of clones, 70% to 80% of them detected once, and 12% sits in the top ten. A note on this clone: Its antigen is unidentified.

This TCR derives from a woman in her 40s in good health. Some clones in this sample may be carry-over from other donors' samples. Sequences were obtained from PBMCs.

The CDR3 region has the DNA TGTGCCAGCAGTTACTCGAGGCAGGGGGCCTACGAGCAGTACTTC. It translates to CASSYSRQGAYEQYF. V gene TRBV6-5 combines with J gene TRBJ2-7, with TRBD1 matching over 7 bases. The CDR3 sequence is 15 residues long. After removal of 0 bases from V and 2 bases from J, the junction contained 4 bases not matched to a gene. The germline gives CDR1 MNHEY, CDR2 SVGAGI.